Each of the 17 T cell receptor beta chains below was sequenced from the same sample in a study of shared clonotypes between healthy human individuals. Profiled with immunoSEQ multiplex PCR; TCRdb holds only in-frame clones, not every one. Of 2 million to 2.5 million clones listed, approximately 94% were seen once; the top ten hold more than 0.35%. Input material: naive CD4+ T cells from PBMCs. The subset denotes: CD45RA+ positively selected. All receptors derive from a young man in good health. Some clones in this sample may be carry-over from other donors' samples.

J is TRBJ1-1 and V is TRBV7-6, with 11 bases aligning to TRBD1. The germline gives CDR1 SGHVS, CDR2 FNYEAQ. J lost 3 bases, V lost 5 bases, and 8 bases had no gene match. This CDR3 is 16 amino acids long. The CDR3 region is CASSLGQGAIYTEAFF. The CDR3 DNA reads as TGTGCCAGCAGCCTAGGACAGGGGGCTATATACACTGAAGCTTTCTTT.

V gene TRBV6-5 combines with J gene TRBJ1-6; TRBD1 matches 7 bases. The length of the CDR3 is 14 residues. Trimming cost V 7 bases and J 10 bases; bases outside gene matches: 10. The germline gives CDR1 MNHEY, CDR2 SVGAGI. The CDR3 DNA sequence: TGTGCCAGCATTAACAAGGGACAGTTCTCACCCCTCCACTTT. This translates into CASINKGQFSPLHF.

The chain couples TRBV6-1 to TRBJ2-1, with D perhaps TRBD2 (6 bases). V shed 1 base and J shed 4 bases, with 20 bases lying between them. Germline values: CDR1 MNHNS, CDR2 SASEGT. CDR3 size: 18 residues. CDR3 amino acids: CASSEVGLGREGYNEQFF. The CDR3 DNA follows: TGTGCCAGCAGTGAAGTCGGTTTAGGGCGGGAAGGATACAATGAGCAGTTCTTC.

As for this clone: In the same sample, other DNA sequences code for this CDR3. V usage is TRBV5-1 and J usage is TRBJ2-7, with TRBD2 matching 11 bases. The CDR3 covers 15 residues. The germline gives CDR1 SGHRS, CDR2 YFSETQ. V shed 1 base, J shed 3 bases, and the junction held 3 bases outside the gene matches. CDR3 nucleotide sequence: TGCGCCAGCAGCTTGACTAGCGGGAGCATCTACGAGCAGTACTTC. It yields the protein CASSLTSGSIYEQYF.

The J gene is TRBJ2-3, the V gene TRBV23-1, with TRBD2 matching 16 bases. TRBV23-1 is an ORF, with its function uncertain. V shed 7 bases, J shed 1 base, and the junction held 8 bases outside the gene matches. The CDR3 has 18 amino acids. Written as DNA, the CDR3 is TGCGCCAGCACCTCGCCGGGACTAGCGGGAGGGTGCACAGATACGCAGTATTTT. Translation gives CASTSPGLAGGCTDTQYF.

The chain joins TRBV6-5 to TRBJ2-7; 7 nucleotides line up with TRBD1. The trim removed 7 bases at V and 4 bases at J, leaving 10 bases unmatched. CDR3 length: 14 residues. Germline assignment: CDR1 MNHEY and CDR2 SVGAGI. CDR3 sequence reads: CASTKSRGLYEQYF. CDR3 DNA: TGTGCCAGCACCAAGAGCAGGGGGTTGTACGAGCAGTACTTC.

The sample holds one count of this clone. The V and J genes are TRBV6-5 and TRBJ2-3, with D tentatively TRBD1 (6 bases). CDR1 is MNHEY, CDR2 SVGAGI, per germline. The CDR3 has 15 amino acids. V lost 7 bases to trimming and J lost 3 bases, with 17 bases between them. In DNA, the CDR3 is TGTGCCAGCAACCAACAGGGATTGGGGACAGATACGCAGTATTTT. This codes for CASNQQGLGTDTQYF.

V gene TRBV5-6 combines with J gene TRBJ2-1, with 7 bases aligning to TRBD1. The germline V gene encodes CDR1 SGHDT and CDR2 YYEEEE. This CDR3 is 13 amino acids long. Losses at the gene ends were 3 bases for V and 5 bases for J; bases not matched to a gene: 2. The CDR3 region has the DNA TGTGCCAGCAGCTCAGGACAGGACAATGAGCAGTTCTTC. Translated: CASSSGQDNEQFF.

V and J are TRBV7-6 and TRBJ1-3; D is possibly TRBD1 (5 bases). Germline CDR1 SGHVS, CDR2 FNYEAQ. Trimming pared 4 bases from V and 0 bases from J, leaving 19 bases between. CDR3 length equals 18 residues. The CDR3 bases are TGTGCCAGCAGCTCAGCCCCAAACCAGGGTTACTCTGGAAACACCATATATTTT. It translates to CASSSAPNQGYSGNTIYF.

The chain is built from TRBV5-8 and TRBJ2-2; 8 bases line up with TRBD1. After removal of 4 bases from V and 4 bases from J, the junction contained 6 bases not matched to a gene. This CDR3 is built from 15 residues. Germline lookup yields CDR1 SGHTS and CDR2 YDEGEE. The CDR3 DNA reads as TGTGCCAGCAGCGTGGGACAGGCTCTCACCGGGGAGCTGTTTTTT. It codes for CASSVGQALTGELFF.

This clone came up once. The rearrangement joins TRBV28 to TRBJ2-1; TRBD2 might be the D (5 bases). V gave up 8 bases and J gave up 8 bases, with 16 bases separating them. The CDR3 has 13 residues. Germline V gene lookup returns CDR1 MDHEN and CDR2 SYDVKM. CDR3 in amino acids: CASGLARIYEQFF. Written as DNA, the CDR3 is TGTGCCAGCGGGCTAGCTAGGATCTATGAGCAGTTCTTC.

The chain is built from TRBV9 and TRBJ1-2, with 9 bases identical to TRBD1. CDR1 is SGDLS and CDR2 is YYNGEE in the germline V gene. With V trimmed by 0 bases and J by 4 bases, 4 bases remained unmatched. CDR3 size: 15 residues. CDR3 loop: CASSVGTGEGYGYTF. In DNA form, the CDR3 reads TGTGCCAGCAGCGTAGGGACAGGGGAAGGCTATGGCTACACCTTC.

This sequence joins TRBV4-3 and TRBJ2-3, with TRBD2 identical over 9 bases. In germline, CDR1 is LGHNA, CDR2 YSLEER. The CDR3 totals 17 residues. Losses at the gene ends were 0 bases for V and 2 bases for J; bases not matched to a gene: 6. CDR3 DNA sequence: TGCGCCAGCAGCCAAGAGACTAGCGGAAGAATCACAGATACGCAGTATTTT. This codes for CASSQETSGRITDTQYF.

CDR3 amino acids: CASSLYVGDSGNTIYF. CDR3 DNA: TGTGCCAGCAGCTTATATGTCGGGGACTCTGGAAACACCATATATTTT. This chain links TRBV5-4 with TRBJ1-3; D unclear. This CDR3 has 16 residues. Trimming stripped 2 bases from V and 0 bases from J, with 12 bases between. The germline V gene has CDR1 SGHNT and CDR2 YYREEE (reference sequence).

The chain combines TRBV5-1 with TRBJ2-3; D gene ambiguous. Looked up from germline, CDR1 is SGHRS and CDR2 is YFSETQ. The length of the CDR3 is 14 residues. Trimming left V 4 bases short and J 3 bases short, with 12 bases between. The CDR3 DNA sequence: TGCGCCAGCAGCCTCTCGTCAGAAACAGATACGCAGTATTTT. Its protein is CASSLSSETDTQYF.

The CDR3 DNA reads TGCGCCAGCAGCCTGGTCCTGTCGTTCGGGAGCAATCAGCCCCAGCATTTT. It specifies CASSLVLSFGSNQPQHF. The rearrangement links TRBV4-1 to TRBJ1-5, with D unresolved. The V end lost 4 bases, the J end lost 1 base, and 17 bases lay between the germline ends. This CDR3 region has 17 residues. Germline values: CDR1 MGHRA, CDR2 YSYEKL.

The chain joins TRBV18 to TRBJ2-1; 8 nucleotides agree with TRBD1. This CDR3 contains 15 residues. Germline loops: CDR1 KGHSH, CDR2 LQKENI. The junction had 3 bases not matched to a gene; V was cut back by 5 bases and J by 0 bases. This CDR3 is CASSNGQGSYNEQFF. The CDR3 DNA is TGTGCCAGCTCAAACGGACAGGGCTCCTACAATGAGCAGTTCTTC.